Listed below are T cell receptor beta chains from one sample, sequenced in a study of Graves' ophthalmopathy and Graves' hyperthyroidism. TCRdb independently ran MiXCR on the multiplex PCR reads; one entry per CDR3 protein. The sample holds a few hundred thousand distinct CDR3 sequences; about 22% are singletons and the top ten take around 45%. Material for sequencing was peripheral blood. The source of these receptors is a woman aged 50 to 65 with Graves' ophthalmopathy. Each CDR3 is given with its conserved first and last residue. A D gene is named only where the DNA matches it firmly. Clone size appears in some rows only: once, few, many, or a class for an expanded clone.

J gene: TRBJ2-5
clone size: many
D gene: TRBD2
CDR3 length: 14
V gene: TRBV12-3/TRBV12-4
CDR3 DNA: TGTGCCAGCAGTGTAGCGGGAGGCATTGAGACCCAGTACTTC
CDR3 protein: CASSVAGGIETQYF

J gene: TRBJ2-7
clone size: many
D gene: NA
CDR3 length: 11
V gene: TRBV10-3
CDR3 DNA: TGTGCCATCCGGGCCACCTACGAGCAGTACTTC
CDR3 protein: CAIRATYEQYF

J gene: TRBJ1-5
clone size: NA
D gene: NA
CDR3 length: 15
V gene: TRBV6-1
CDR3 DNA: TGTGCCAGCAGTGAATCACAGGGCGGCAATCAGCCCCAGCATTTT
CDR3 protein: CASSESQGGNQPQHF

J gene: TRBJ2-2
clone size: NA
D gene: NA
CDR3 length: 14
V gene: TRBV11-2
CDR3 DNA: TGTGCCAGCAGCCCCATAGAGGGCACCGGGGAGCTGTTTTTT
CDR3 protein: CASSPIEGTGELFF

J gene: TRBJ2-5
clone size: many
D gene: TRBD1
CDR3 length: 14
V gene: TRBV6-1
CDR3 DNA: TGTGCCAGCAGTCTCGGGACAGGGGGTCGGACCCAGTACTTC
CDR3 protein: CASSLGTGGRTQYF

J gene: TRBJ1-2
clone size: NA
D gene: TRBD1
CDR3 length: 14
V gene: TRBV5-1
CDR3 DNA: TGCGCCAGCAGCATTACAGGGGGCGTAGATGGCTACACCTTC
CDR3 protein: CASSITGGVDGYTF

J gene: TRBJ1-2
clone size: many
D gene: NA
CDR3 length: 14
V gene: TRBV19
CDR3 DNA: TGTGCCAGTAGTTCTTTGGGTTCGGGGAATATCGACACCTTC
CDR3 protein: CASSSLGSGNIDTF

J gene: TRBJ1-5
clone size: many
D gene: NA
CDR3 length: 12
V gene: TRBV19
CDR3 DNA: TGTGCCAGTAGTGAGAGCAATCAGCCCCAGCATTTT
CDR3 protein: CASSESNQPQHF

J gene: TRBJ2-2
clone size: many
D gene: NA
CDR3 length: 14
V gene: TRBV7-3
CDR3 DNA: TGTGCCAGCAGCGCCGCACGGGACACCGGGGAGCTGTTTTTT
CDR3 protein: CASSAARDTGELFF

J gene: TRBJ2-6
clone size: NA
D gene: TRBD1
CDR3 length: 19
V gene: TRBV4-1
CDR3 DNA: TGCGCCAGCAGCCAAGGCCGGGGACAGGGGGCGGCGGGGGCCAACGTCCTGACTTTC
CDR3 protein: CASSQGRGQGAAGANVLTF

J gene: TRBJ2-7
clone size: many
D gene: TRBD1
CDR3 length: 15
V gene: TRBV27
CDR3 DNA: TGTGCCAGCGCTTATAAATGGGGACAGTCCTACGAGCAGTACTTC
CDR3 protein: CASAYKWGQSYEQYF

J gene: TRBJ2-4
clone size: NA
D gene: NA
CDR3 length: 14
V gene: TRBV9
CDR3 DNA: TGTGCCAGCAGCGTAGGGAGAACGAGAAACATTCAGTACTTC
CDR3 protein: CASSVGRTRNIQYF

J gene: TRBJ1-2
clone size: many
D gene: NA
CDR3 length: 11
V gene: TRBV7-9
CDR3 DNA: TGTGCCAGCACCTCCTCCCTTGGCTACACCTTC
CDR3 protein: CASTSSLGYTF

J gene: TRBJ2-5
clone size: many
D gene: NA
CDR3 length: 13
V gene: TRBV7-8
CDR3 DNA: TGTGCCAGCAGCCTCTCCGCTGGGGAGACCCAGTACTTC
CDR3 protein: CASSLSAGETQYF

J gene: TRBJ2-5
clone size: few
D gene: NA
CDR3 length: 15
V gene: TRBV20-1
CDR3 DNA: TGCAGTGCTAGAGCTGGGGCCAGAGCCCAAGAGACCCAGTACTTC
CDR3 protein: CSARAGARAQETQYF

J gene: TRBJ1-1
clone size: few
D gene: NA
CDR3 length: 14
V gene: TRBV6-1
CDR3 DNA: TGTGCCAGCAGTGCCCAGATGGGGAATACTGAAGCTTTCTTT
CDR3 protein: CASSAQMGNTEAFF

J gene: TRBJ1-1
clone size: many
D gene: NA
CDR3 length: 12
V gene: TRBV30
CDR3 DNA: TGTGCCTGGAGTGAGTACCCGGCCGAAGCTTTCTTT
CDR3 protein: CAWSEYPAEAFF

J gene: TRBJ2-7
clone size: many
D gene: NA
CDR3 length: 15
V gene: TRBV28
CDR3 DNA: TGTGCCAGCAGCTTCCGGGATAGCGGTCCCTACGAGCAGTACTTC
CDR3 protein: CASSFRDSGPYEQYF

J gene: TRBJ2-5
clone size: many
D gene: NA
CDR3 length: 12
V gene: TRBV20-1
CDR3 DNA: TGCAGTGCTTCCCGGGAGCAAGAGACCCAGTACTTC
CDR3 protein: CSASREQETQYF

J gene: TRBJ2-7
clone size: many
D gene: TRBD2
CDR3 length: 16
V gene: TRBV5-1
CDR3 DNA: TGCGCCAGCAGCTACGCGATAACTAGCGGGAGGGACGAGCAGTACTTC
CDR3 protein: CASSYAITSGRDEQYF

J gene: TRBJ1-1
clone size: many
D gene: NA
CDR3 length: 16
V gene: TRBV5-5
CDR3 DNA: TGTGCCAGCAGCCTCTCCCCGACACCCAGGGTCACTGAAGCTTTCTTT
CDR3 protein: CASSLSPTPRVTEAFF

J gene: TRBJ1-2
clone size: many
D gene: NA
CDR3 length: 13
V gene: TRBV7-2
CDR3 DNA: TGTGCCAGCAGCTTAGTTTGGCAGTATGGCTACACCTTC
CDR3 protein: CASSLVWQYGYTF

J gene: TRBJ2-2
clone size: NA
D gene: TRBD1
CDR3 length: 15
V gene: TRBV28
CDR3 DNA: TGTGCCAGCAACTCCGGGACAGGGACCACCGGGGAGCTGTTTTTT
CDR3 protein: CASNSGTGTTGELFF

J gene: TRBJ2-7
clone size: many
D gene: TRBD2
CDR3 length: 14
V gene: TRBV27
CDR3 DNA: TGTGCCAGCGGGACGACTAGCCGAGCCTACGAGCAGTACTTC
CDR3 protein: CASGTTSRAYEQYF

J gene: TRBJ1-1
clone size: NA
D gene: NA
CDR3 length: 14
V gene: TRBV28
CDR3 DNA: TGTGCCAGCAGTTTATCCCGGGCCGGCGCTGAAGCTTTCTTT
CDR3 protein: CASSLSRAGAEAFF

J gene: TRBJ2-6
clone size: many
D gene: NA
CDR3 length: 17
V gene: TRBV6-4
CDR3 DNA: TGTGCCAGCAGTGACACCCTGGGACACTCTGGGGCCAACGTCCTGACTTTC
CDR3 protein: CASSDTLGHSGANVLTF

J gene: TRBJ2-1
clone size: many
D gene: NA
CDR3 length: 14
V gene: TRBV20-1
CDR3 DNA: TGCAGTGCTCCTTCGATGAACTCCTACAATGAGCAGTTCTTC
CDR3 protein: CSAPSMNSYNEQFF

J gene: TRBJ2-5
clone size: NA
D gene: TRBD2
CDR3 length: 16
V gene: TRBV7-6
CDR3 DNA: TGTGCCAGCAGCTTAAGTCCCACTAGCGGGAGGGAGACCCAGTACTTC
CDR3 protein: CASSLSPTSGRETQYF

J gene: TRBJ1-6
clone size: many
D gene: TRBD1
CDR3 length: 13
V gene: TRBV6-1
CDR3 DNA: TGTGCCACCCACAGGGGATATAATTCACCCCTCCACTTT
CDR3 protein: CATHRGYNSPLHF

J gene: TRBJ2-5
clone size: NA
D gene: NA
CDR3 length: 16
V gene: TRBV5-1
CDR3 DNA: TGCGCCAGCAGCTTGGCCGGAGGTTCCGTTGATGGGACCCAGTACTTC
CDR3 protein: CASSLAGGSVDGTQYF

J gene: TRBJ1-6
clone size: many
D gene: NA
CDR3 length: 17
V gene: TRBV6-5
CDR3 DNA: TGTGCCAGCAGTCCCGCCAGCGGAGGGTCCTATAATTCACCCCTCCACTTT
CDR3 protein: CASSPASGGSYNSPLHF

J gene: TRBJ1-2
clone size: many
D gene: NA
CDR3 length: 13
V gene: TRBV12-3/TRBV12-4
CDR3 DNA: TGTGCCAGCAGTTTCCAGGGAGCTCAAGGCTACACCTTC
CDR3 protein: CASSFQGAQGYTF

J gene: TRBJ1-1
clone size: few
D gene: NA
CDR3 length: 12
V gene: TRBV12-3/TRBV12-4
CDR3 DNA: TGTGCCAGCAGTTTCGGCACAGGGAGGGCTTTCTTT
CDR3 protein: CASSFGTGRAFF

J gene: TRBJ2-7
clone size: many
D gene: NA
CDR3 length: 15
V gene: TRBV12-3/TRBV12-4
CDR3 DNA: TGTGCCAGCAGTTTACGGGCAGAGCCTTCCTACGAGCAGTACTTC
CDR3 protein: CASSLRAEPSYEQYF

J gene: TRBJ2-2
clone size: many
D gene: TRBD1
CDR3 length: 15
V gene: TRBV19
CDR3 DNA: TGTGCCAGTAGAAGTACAGGGGTCGGCACCGGGGAGCTGTTTTTT
CDR3 protein: CASRSTGVGTGELFF

J gene: TRBJ1-2
clone size: many
D gene: TRBD1
CDR3 length: 12
V gene: TRBV27
CDR3 DNA: TGTGCCAGCAAGGACAGGGGCTATGGCTACACCTTC
CDR3 protein: CASKDRGYGYTF

J gene: TRBJ1-5
clone size: many
D gene: NA
CDR3 length: 13
V gene: TRBV20-1
CDR3 DNA: TGCAGTGCTATAGACAGGCGATATCAGCCCCAGCATTTT
CDR3 protein: CSAIDRRYQPQHF

J gene: TRBJ2-2
clone size: many
D gene: NA
CDR3 length: 14
V gene: TRBV6-5
CDR3 DNA: TGTGCCAGCACCCGGGGGTCGAACACCGGGGAGCTGTTTTTT
CDR3 protein: CASTRGSNTGELFF

J gene: TRBJ1-1
clone size: many
D gene: TRBD1
CDR3 length: 16
V gene: TRBV6-5
CDR3 DNA: TGTGCCAGCAGTTCAACTTGGGACAGCGTGAACACTGAAGCTTTCTTT
CDR3 protein: CASSSTWDSVNTEAFF

J gene: TRBJ1-5
clone size: many
D gene: NA
CDR3 length: 15
V gene: TRBV19
CDR3 DNA: TGTGCCAGTAACCTACAGGGTACGAGCAATCAGCCCCAGCATTTT
CDR3 protein: CASNLQGTSNQPQHF

J gene: TRBJ1-2
clone size: NA
D gene: NA
CDR3 length: 15
V gene: TRBV12-3/TRBV12-4
CDR3 DNA: TGTGCCAGCAGTAAAGGGGTAGAAGCTAACTATGGCTACACCTTC
CDR3 protein: CASSKGVEANYGYTF

J gene: TRBJ2-7
clone size: many
D gene: TRBD2
CDR3 length: 15
V gene: TRBV27
CDR3 DNA: TGTGCCAGCAGTCTGTCCCCAGCGGGAGGGATCGAGCAGTACTTC
CDR3 protein: CASSLSPAGGIEQYF

J gene: TRBJ1-2
clone size: few
D gene: NA
CDR3 length: 16
V gene: TRBV28
CDR3 DNA: TGTGCCAGCACCCTTCGGCGGGGGGGCGCTCTCTATGGCTACACCTTC
CDR3 protein: CASTLRRGGALYGYTF

J gene: TRBJ2-7
clone size: NA
D gene: NA
CDR3 length: 13
V gene: TRBV20-1
CDR3 DNA: TGCAGTGCTGAGTCAGAGAGCTCCTACGAGCAGTACTTC
CDR3 protein: CSAESESSYEQYF

J gene: TRBJ2-2
clone size: many
D gene: TRBD2
CDR3 length: 16
V gene: TRBV11-2
CDR3 DNA: TGTGCCAGCAGCACCGGACTAGCGAGAAGAACCGGGGAGCTGTTTTTT
CDR3 protein: CASSTGLARRTGELFF

J gene: TRBJ2-7
clone size: many
D gene: NA
CDR3 length: 10
V gene: TRBV30
CDR3 DNA: TGTGCCTGGAGTGGTTACGAGCAGTACTTC
CDR3 protein: CAWSGYEQYF

J gene: TRBJ2-5
clone size: many
D gene: TRBD1
CDR3 length: 15
V gene: TRBV6-1
CDR3 DNA: TGTGCCAGCAGTGGTGGGACAGCAAGGCAAGAGACCCAGTACTTC
CDR3 protein: CASSGGTARQETQYF

J gene: TRBJ1-5
clone size: NA
D gene: TRBD1
CDR3 length: 15
V gene: TRBV6-1
CDR3 DNA: TGTGCCAGCACCAAGGACAGGGAGCCAAATCAGCCCCAGCATTTT
CDR3 protein: CASTKDREPNQPQHF

J gene: TRBJ1-6
clone size: many
D gene: NA
CDR3 length: 12
V gene: TRBV9
CDR3 DNA: TGTGCCAGCAGCGGGGGCAGTTTTCCCCTCCACTTT
CDR3 protein: CASSGGSFPLHF

J gene: TRBJ2-5
clone size: many
D gene: TRBD2
CDR3 length: 14
V gene: TRBV10-3
CDR3 DNA: TGTGCCATCAAGGGGACTAGCGGAAGCGAGACCCAGTACTTC
CDR3 protein: CAIKGTSGSETQYF

J gene: TRBJ1-2
clone size: few
D gene: NA
CDR3 length: 16
V gene: TRBV12-3/TRBV12-4
CDR3 DNA: TGTGCCAGCAGTTTGATGGGGGGACCAGTTAACTATGGCTACACCTTC
CDR3 protein: CASSLMGGPVNYGYTF

J gene: TRBJ2-7
clone size: many
D gene: TRBD1
CDR3 length: 13
V gene: TRBV12-3/TRBV12-4
CDR3 DNA: TGTGCCAGCAGTGTGGACAGGGCGGACGAGCAGTACTTC
CDR3 protein: CASSVDRADEQYF

J gene: TRBJ2-5
clone size: many
D gene: NA
CDR3 length: 13
V gene: TRBV20-1
CDR3 DNA: TGCAGTGCTAGGCGGGCAAACCAAGAGACCCAGTACTTC
CDR3 protein: CSARRANQETQYF

J gene: TRBJ2-7
clone size: many
D gene: TRBD2
CDR3 length: 15
V gene: TRBV29-1
CDR3 DNA: TGCAGCGTTGTAGATAGCGGGAGCCCCCCCTACGAGCAGTACTTC
CDR3 protein: CSVVDSGSPPYEQYF

J gene: TRBJ2-2
clone size: NA
D gene: TRBD1
CDR3 length: 13
V gene: TRBV6-1
CDR3 DNA: TGTGCCAGCAGTGGACAGGGGTCCTGGGAGCTGTTTTTT
CDR3 protein: CASSGQGSWELFF